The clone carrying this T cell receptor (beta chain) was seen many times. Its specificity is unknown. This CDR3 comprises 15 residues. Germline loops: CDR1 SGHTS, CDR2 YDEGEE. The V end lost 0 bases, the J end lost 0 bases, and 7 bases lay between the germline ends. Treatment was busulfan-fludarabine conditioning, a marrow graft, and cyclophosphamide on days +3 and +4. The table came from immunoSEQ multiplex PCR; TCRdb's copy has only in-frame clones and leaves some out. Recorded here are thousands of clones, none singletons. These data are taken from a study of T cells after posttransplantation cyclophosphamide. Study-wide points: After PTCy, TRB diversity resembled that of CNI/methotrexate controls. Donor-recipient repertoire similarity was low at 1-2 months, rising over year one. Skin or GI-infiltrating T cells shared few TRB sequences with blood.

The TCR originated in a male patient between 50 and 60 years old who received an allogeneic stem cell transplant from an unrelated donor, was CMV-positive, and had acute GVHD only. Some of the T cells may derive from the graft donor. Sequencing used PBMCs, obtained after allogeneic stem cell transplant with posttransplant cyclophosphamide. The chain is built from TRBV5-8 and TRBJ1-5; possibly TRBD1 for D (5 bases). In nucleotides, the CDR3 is TGTGCCAGCAGCTTGGGACAGCCTAGCAATCAGCCCCAGCATTTT. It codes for CASSLGQPSNQPQHF.